The 14 T cell receptor beta chains below were found in one sample sequenced in a study of blood T cell repertoires in COVID-19. Only in-frame clones appear in the TCRdb table, and some are missing; sequencing was by immunoSEQ multiplex PCR. The table has 150,000 to 200,000 clones, approximately 80% seen once. Sequencing input: peripheral blood. These receptors originate from a woman at least 80 years old with acute or convalescent COVID-19.

The rearrangement uses TRBV5-1 and TRBJ1-1; 7 nucleotides match TRBD1. Germline V gene lookup returns CDR1 SGHRS and CDR2 YFSETQ. V shed 4 bases, J shed 7 bases, and the junction held 10 bases outside the gene matches. The CDR3 spans 14 residues. CDR3 DNA sequence: TGCGCCAGCAGCCTTTATGGGACAGAGAGTGAAGCTTTCTTT. This gives the protein CASSLYGTESEAFF.

The chain carries TRBV6-5 and TRBJ1-2; maybe TRBD1 (5 bases). The CDR3 sequence is 15 residues long. In germline, CDR1 is MNHEY, CDR2 SVGAGI. Trimming pared 8 bases from V and 1 base from J, leaving 17 bases between. The CDR3 region has the DNA TGTGCCAGCCTAGACAGCGGGGGGATTAACTATGGCTACACCTTC. As protein: CASLDSGGINYGYTF.

The table lists this clone with a count of one. The chain joins TRBV7-2 to TRBJ2-5; 10 nucleotides align to TRBD2. The germline gives CDR1 SGHTA, CDR2 FQGNSA. CDR3 length: 16 amino acids. With 1 base clipped from V and 2 bases from J, the junction kept 4 bases outside the gene matches. This chain's CDR3 is CASSLGASGSQETQYF. The CDR3 coding sequence is TGTGCCAGCAGCTTAGGGGCTAGCGGGAGTCAAGAGACCCAGTACTTC.

This clone was recorded only once. The V and J genes are TRBV14 and TRBJ2-1; TRBD1 might be the D (6 bases). There are 17 residues in the CDR3. Germline V gives CDR1 SGHDN, CDR2 FVKESK. Between the trimmed V and J ends, which lost 0 bases and 2 bases, there was a span of 14 bases. CDR3 nucleotide sequence: TGTGCCAGCAGCCAAGAAAAGGGCAGGGGACCCTACAATGAGCAGTTCTTC. It specifies CASSQEKGRGPYNEQFF.

The J gene is TRBJ1-1, the V gene TRBV6-4; TRBD1 is a possible D gene (6 bases). Germline loops: CDR1 MRHNA, CDR2 SNTAGT. This CDR3 has 13 residues. V lost 2 bases to trimming and J lost 3 bases, with 7 bases between them. CDR3 loop: CASSDGGYTEAFF. DNA for the CDR3: TGTGCCAGCAGTGACGGGGGCTACACTGAAGCTTTCTTT.

This chain connects TRBV19 to TRBJ1-6; possibly TRBD1 for D (5 bases). The CDR3 length is 15 residues. Germline V gives CDR1 LNHDA, CDR2 SQIVND (reference sequence). V was cut by 8 bases and J by 1 base, with 12 bases left in between. CDR3 sequence reads: CASGQGGSYNSPLHF. CDR3 DNA: TGTGCCAGTGGGCAGGGAGGATCCTATAATTCACCCCTCCACTTT.

The chain has TRBV7-8 and TRBJ2-7, with 9 bases lining up with TRBD2. In germline, CDR1 is SGHVS, CDR2 FQNEAQ. The CDR3 totals 14 residues. J was trimmed by 9 bases and V by 5 bases; bases with no gene match: 11. CDR3 loop: CASSTIAGEGGQYF. Written as DNA, the CDR3 is TGTGCCAGCAGCACCATAGCGGGAGAGGGTGGGCAGTACTTC.

The chain uses TRBV11-2 and TRBJ1-2; tentatively, D is TRBD1 (6 bases). CDR3 length equals 14 residues. V lost 5 bases, J lost 1 base, and 11 bases lay in between. The germline V gene has CDR1 SGHAT and CDR2 FQNNGV. Here the CDR3 DNA reads TGTGCCAGCAGCCCCAACAGGGATAACTATGGCTACACCTTC. It translates to CASSPNRDNYGYTF.

The V gene is TRBV18, the J gene TRBJ2-3, with a weak D call TRBD1 (6 bases). The CDR3 length is 14 residues. Trimming removed 0 bases at V and 3 bases at J, with 7 bases between. The germline V gene has CDR1 KGHSH and CDR2 LQKENI. CDR3 amino acids: CASSPPTGTDTQYF. The CDR3 DNA is TGTGCCAGCTCACCACCTACAGGGACAGATACGCAGTATTTT.

Here the CDR3 DNA reads TGTGCCAGCAGCTTGGCAGGGGTAATGAACACTGAAGCTTTCTTT. It encodes CASSLAGVMNTEAFF. V usage is TRBV7-2 and J usage is TRBJ1-1; possibly TRBD1 for D (6 bases). The germline V and J ends were trimmed by 3 bases and 0 bases, with 11 bases remaining between them. The germline CDR1 and CDR2 sequences are SGHTA and FQGNSA. The CDR3 is made up of 15 amino acids. The whole variable domain, remainder taken from reference TRBV7-2 and TRBJ1-1, is GAGVSQSPSNKVTEKGKDVELRCDPISGHTALYWYRQSLGQGLEFLIYFQGNSAPDKSGLPSDRFSAERTGGSVSTLTIQRTQQEDSAVYLCASSLAGVMNTEAFFGQGTRLTVV.

The gene calls are TRBV5-7 and TRBJ1-5, with D maybe TRBD1 (5 bases). TRBV5-7 is an ORF, and what it does is uncertain. Deletions cut 0 bases from V and 5 bases from J, with 12 bases between. CDR3 size: 15 residues. CDR3 residues: CASSLVRAGDQPQHF. In DNA form, the CDR3 reads TGTGCCAGCAGCTTGGTCAGGGCTGGGGATCAGCCCCAGCATTTT.

The genes are TRBV9 and TRBJ1-1; a weak D match, TRBD1 (6 bases). The CDR3 length is 15 residues. Germline CDR1 reads SGDLS; CDR2 reads YYNGEE. V lost 4 bases to trimming and J lost 4 bases, with 17 bases between them. The CDR3 nucleotides read TGTGCCAGCAGCCGGGACATACAAGGGGGCACTGAAGCTTTCTTT. Its protein product is CASSRDIQGGTEAFF.

For the CDR3, the DNA is TGCGCCAGCAGCTCGCCTAAGGGGCACGAGCAGTACTTC. This gives the protein CASSSPKGHEQYF. V usage is TRBV5-1 and J usage is TRBJ2-7; the D gene is possibly TRBD1 (5 bases). V gave up 3 bases and J gave up 5 bases, with 12 bases separating them. The CDR3 contains 13 residues. Germline assignment: CDR1 SGHRS and CDR2 YFSETQ.

This chain links TRBV9 with TRBJ1-1; no firm D call. Germline CDR1 SGDLS, CDR2 YYNGEE. This CDR3 has 13 residues. V lost 1 base to trimming and J lost 0 bases, with 4 bases between them. The CDR3 protein is CASSVHMNTEAFF. CDR3 DNA: TGTGCCAGCAGCGTACACATGAACACTGAAGCTTTCTTT.